These T cell receptor beta chains were read from a single sample in a study of metastatic and nonmetastatic thyroid tumors. MiXCR re-clonotyped the PCR reads for TCRdb. The table has around 38,000 clones, around 28% seen once; the top ten hold about a tenth. The sample taken for sequencing was blood. The receptors were sampled from a male donor with papillary thyroid cancer or a benign thyroid nodule (not recorded which). Some clones in this sample may be carry-over from other donors' samples. Each CDR3 is given with its conserved first and last residue. The D gene is left open where the match is weak. Size tells how often a clone was seen (once, few, many) or the class of an expanded clone, and some rows leave it out.

TRBV27,TRBJ2-7,TRBD1,few,CASSPLIPYLRDRVEQYF,TGTGCCAGCAGTCCCTTGATTCCCTATCTACGGGACAGGGTCGAGCAGTACTTC
TRBV12-5,TRBJ1-5,NA,many,CASRAHDSNQPQHF,TGTGCTAGTAGGGCTCATGATAGCAATCAGCCCCAGCATTTT
TRBV20-1,TRBJ2-7,NA,NA,CSAARVGDEQYF,TGCAGTGCCGCCCGGGTAGGGGACGAGCAGTACTTC
TRBV6-1,TRBJ2-7,NA,medium-sized,CASSGPGVEQYF,TGTGCCAGCAGTGGACCAGGGGTCGAGCAGTACTTC
TRBV30,TRBJ2-2,NA,many,CAGRRVNTGELFF,TGTGCCGGGCGACGGGTAAACACCGGGGAGCTGTTTTTT
TRBV6-8,TRBJ2-7,TRBD1,few,CASGSQQGIYEQYF,TGTGCCAGCGGCTCCCAACAGGGGATATATGAGCAGTACTTC
TRBV7-9,TRBJ2-7,NA,many,CASSLLQGGEQYF,TGTGCCAGCAGCTTATTACAAGGAGGCGAGCAGTACTTC
TRBV12-3/TRBV12-4,TRBJ2-4,NA,NA,CASSLGCTGTPVNIQYF,TGTGCCAGCAGTTTAGGGTGTACCGGTACCCCTGTGAACATTCAGTACTTC
TRBV5-1,TRBJ2-1,NA,many,CASSLGQPYNEQFF,TGCGCCAGCAGCTTGGGGCAGCCCTACAATGAGCAGTTCTTC
TRBV3-1,TRBJ2-2,TRBD2,many,CASSQSRGGLIGELFF,TGTGCCAGCAGCCAGAGTCGGGGGGGCCTCATCGGGGAGCTGTTTTTT
TRBV6-5,TRBJ2-1,TRBD2,NA,CASIYFAGGYNEQLF,TGTGCCAGCATTTACTTTGCGGGGGGGTACAATGAGCAGCTCTTC
TRBV11-2,TRBJ1-2,NA,NA,CASSTDDAYCYTF,TGTGCCAGCAGCACCGACGACGCTTATTGCTACACCTTC
TRBV9,TRBJ2-7,TRBD2,few,CASSSHSGSSYEQYF,TGTGCCAGCAGCTCCCACAGCGGGAGCTCCTACGAGCAGTACTTC
TRBV9,TRBJ2-1,NA,many,CASSSEGGDNEQFF,TGTGCCAGCAGCTCCGAGGGCGGGGACAATGAGCAGTTCTTC
TRBV9,TRBJ1-4,TRBD1,NA,CASSETGTNEKLFF,TGTGCCAGCAGCGAGACAGGGACTAATGAAAAACTGTTTTTT
TRBV10-3,TRBJ2-7,TRBD1,NA,CAITDKGQGYEQYF,TGTGCCATCACCGATAAGGGACAGGGATACGAGCAGTACTTC
TRBV12-3/TRBV12-4,TRBJ1-1,NA,NA,CASQAGGETEAFF,TGTGCCAGCCAAGCCGGGGGGGAAACAGAAGCTTTCTTT
TRBV12-3/TRBV12-4,TRBJ1-2,NA,many,CASSLGTGWGGYTF,TGTGCCAGCAGTTTAGGGACGGGTTGGGGAGGCTACACCTTC
TRBV6-1,TRBJ1-5,NA,medium-sized,CASSDSAWLNQPQHF,TGTGCCAGCAGTGACAGCGCATGGCTAAATCAGCCCCAGCATTTT
TRBV27,TRBJ2-5,NA,NA,CDSSLWKDQETQYF,TGTGACAGCAGTTTATGGAAGGACCAAGAGACCCAGTACTTC
TRBV20-1,TRBJ2-5,NA,NA,CSARDLRGPGPLGETQYF,TGCAGCGCTAGAGATCTGAGGGGCCCGGGTCCCTTGGGAGAGACACAGTACTTC
TRBV13,TRBJ2-5,NA,many,CASSPNTGFGGETQYF,TGTGCCAGCAGCCCAAACACAGGGTTCGGTGGGGAGACCCAGTACTTC
TRBV6-4,TRBJ2-1,TRBD2,many,CASSESASGGGEQFF,TGTGCCAGCAGTGAATCGGCTAGCGGGGGTGGTGAGCAGTTCTTC